This T cell receptor (beta chain) was captured by sequencing in a study of T cells after yellow fever vaccination. The CDR3 length is 14 residues. With 5 bases clipped from V and 10 bases from J, the junction kept 6 bases outside the gene matches. CDR1 and CDR2 (germline): MNHNS, SASEGT. Production of TCR cDNA was by 5'RACE template switching, which also added a universal primer site and UMIs. TCRdb analysed the 5' RACE reads with MiXCR anew, one entry per CDR3 protein. This sample yields roughly 520,000 distinct CDR3 sequences, of which 21% are seen a single time; about a sixth belongs to the top ten. On this clonotype itself: Antigen: not known.

Study observations and caveats: Repertoires obtained by FACS sorting could include abundant clonotypes that entered as contaminants from the bulk population. At around 96% for CD4 and 70% to 90% for CD8, most primary-vaccination clones showed up again after the booster. Clonotypes appearing in both CD4 and CD8 compartments existed, and their share was small.

Sequenced here: PBMCs, sampled roughly 20 days after the first yellow fever vaccination. The receptor comes from a man aged 18 to 29 who received the YFV17D yellow fever vaccine. The chain links TRBV6-1 to TRBJ1-4; 11 positions match TRBD1. CDR3 amino acids: CASSQDRGLGKLFF. The DNA of the CDR3 is TGTGCCAGCAGTCAGGACAGGGGGCTAGGAAAACTGTTTTTT.